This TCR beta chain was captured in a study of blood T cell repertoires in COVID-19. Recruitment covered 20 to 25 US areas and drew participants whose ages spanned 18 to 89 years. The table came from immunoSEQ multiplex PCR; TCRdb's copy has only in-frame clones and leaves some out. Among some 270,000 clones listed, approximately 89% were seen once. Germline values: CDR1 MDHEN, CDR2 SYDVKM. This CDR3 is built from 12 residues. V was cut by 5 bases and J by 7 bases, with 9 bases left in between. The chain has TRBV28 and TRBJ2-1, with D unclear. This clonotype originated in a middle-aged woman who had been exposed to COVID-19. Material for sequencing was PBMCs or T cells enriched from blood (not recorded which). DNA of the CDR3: TGTGCCAGCAGTACTCCAGGAAATGAGCAGTTCTTC. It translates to CASSTPGNEQFF.